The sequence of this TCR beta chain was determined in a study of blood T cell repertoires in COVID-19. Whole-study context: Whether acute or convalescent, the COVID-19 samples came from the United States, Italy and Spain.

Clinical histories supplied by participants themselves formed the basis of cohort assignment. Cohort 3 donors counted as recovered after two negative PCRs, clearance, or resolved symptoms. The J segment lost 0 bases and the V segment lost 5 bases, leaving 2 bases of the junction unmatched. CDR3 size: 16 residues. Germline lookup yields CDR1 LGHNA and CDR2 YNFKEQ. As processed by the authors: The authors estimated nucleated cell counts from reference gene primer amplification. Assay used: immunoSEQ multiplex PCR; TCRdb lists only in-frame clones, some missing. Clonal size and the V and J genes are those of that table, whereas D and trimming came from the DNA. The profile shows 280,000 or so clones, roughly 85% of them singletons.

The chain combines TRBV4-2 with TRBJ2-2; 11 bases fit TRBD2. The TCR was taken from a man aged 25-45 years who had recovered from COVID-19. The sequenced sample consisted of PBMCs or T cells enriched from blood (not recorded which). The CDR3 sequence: CASSLAGGTNTGELFF. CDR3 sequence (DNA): TGTGCCAGCAGCTTAGCGGGGGGGACGAACACCGGGGAGCTGTTTTTT.